This is a list of T cell receptor beta chains from one sample in a study of naive and memory T cell subsets. TCRdb ran MiXCR on the UMI-ligation and nested PCR reads and lists one entry per CDR3 protein. The sample includes tens of thousands of distinct CDR3 sequences, about 10% of them seen just once. Sample: naive CD8+ T cells from blood. These receptors originate from a human donor in good health. The CDR3 runs from the conserved cysteine through the conserved F or W. The D gene is left open where the match is weak. Part of the rows lack a size; the others show once, few, many or a class for expanded clones.

TRBD1,NA,TRBJ2-1,TRBV7-9,CASSNWDSLGNEQFF,TGTGCCAGCAGCAACTGGGACAGCCTGGGCAATGAGCAGTTCTTC
NA,few,TRBJ1-2,TRBV19,CASSTRTFRPDGYTF,TGTGCCAGTAGTACAAGGACATTCCGGCCTGATGGCTACACCTTC
TRBD1,few,TRBJ1-2,TRBV12-3/TRBV12-4,CASDRDSYGYTF,TGTGCCAGCGACAGGGATTCCTATGGCTACACCTTC
TRBD1,NA,TRBJ2-6,TRBV5-1,CASSGTGRTGANVLTF,TGCGCCAGCAGCGGGACAGGAAGGACTGGGGCCAACGTCCTGACTTTC
NA,many,TRBJ2-3,TRBV7-9,CASSLGDGSSLTDTQYF,TGTGCCAGCAGCTTAGGGGACGGCTCTTCACTCACAGATACGCAGTATTTT
NA,NA,TRBJ2-3,TRBV6-2/TRBV6-3,CASSWEDTQYF,TGTGCCAGCAGTTGGGAAGATACGCAGTATTTT
TRBD1,many,TRBJ2-5,TRBV29-1,CSAAPLGTAKETQYF,TGCAGCGCTGCACCCTTAGGGACAGCAAAAGAGACCCAGTACTTC
TRBD1,many,TRBJ2-3,TRBV29-1,CSVEFPDRATDTQYF,TGCAGCGTTGAATTCCCGGACAGGGCGACAGATACGCAGTATTTT
NA,many,TRBJ1-1,TRBV13,CASSTGYTEAFF,TGTGCCAGCAGTACAGGGTACACTGAAGCTTTCTTT
TRBD1,many,TRBJ1-5,TRBV10-3,CAISLGQGANQPQHF,TGTGCCATCAGTTTGGGACAGGGGGCAAATCAGCCCCAGCATTTT
NA,few,TRBJ1-1,TRBV10-2,CASMYLMNTEAFF,TGCGCCAGCATGTACCTTATGAACACTGAAGCTTTCTTT
NA,many,TRBJ2-1,TRBV7-2,CASSLARLEDPFF,TGTGCCAGCAGCTTAGCGAGACTGGAAGACCCGTTCTTC
NA,many,TRBJ1-5,TRBV9,CASNQGTPSQPQHF,TGTGCCAGCAACCAAGGGACCCCCAGTCAGCCCCAGCATTTT
NA,few,TRBJ2-1,TRBV7-2,CASGALGGPSYNEQFF,TGTGCCAGCGGCGCGCTAGGCGGGCCATCCTACAATGAGCAGTTCTTC
NA,few,TRBJ2-7,TRBV20-1,CSARDLGESSYEQYF,TGCAGTGCTAGAGATTTGGGGGAGAGCTCCTACGAGCAGTACTTC
TRBD2,many,TRBJ2-1,TRBV7-6,CASSLVSGRTHNEQFF,TGTGCCAGCAGCTTAGTTAGCGGGAGGACCCACAATGAGCAGTTCTTC
NA,few,TRBJ2-7,TRBV14,CASSQDGRWAGHRPYEQYF,TGTGCCAGCAGCCAAGATGGGAGGTGGGCGGGACACCGACCCTACGAGCAGTACTTC
TRBD1,many,TRBJ1-1,TRBV5-8,CASSPPQRWAGGTYTEAFF,TGTGCCAGCAGCCCACCACAGAGATGGGCAGGGGGAACTTACACTGAAGCTTTCTTT
NA,many,TRBJ2-5,TRBV4-3,CASSQVAATAEPQETQYF,TGCGCCAGCAGCCAAGTGGCTGCGACAGCCGAGCCCCAAGAGACCCAGTACTTC
NA,NA,TRBJ2-5,TRBV4-1,CASSFLWPTQETQYF,TGCGCCAGCAGCTTTCTCTGGCCGACGCAAGAGACCCAGTACTTC
TRBD1,NA,TRBJ2-7,TRBV12-3/TRBV12-4,CASSATNRDSYEQYF,TGTGCCAGCAGTGCAACGAATAGGGACAGCTACGAGCAGTACTTC
TRBD2,many,TRBJ2-1,TRBV20-1,CSAVAGGPNNEQFF,TGCAGTGCTGTAGCGGGAGGGCCGAACAATGAGCAGTTCTTC